A single sample is the source of the 32 T cell receptor beta chains below, sequenced in a study of shared clonotypes between healthy human individuals. The assay was immunoSEQ multiplex PCR, and TCRdb's table has in-frame clones only and misses some. The repertoire includes around 2,000,000 clones, under 95% of them detected once, and 1.7% sits in the top ten. CD45RO-negative cells were positively selected for CCR7, leaving out terminally differentiated effector memory CD45RA+ cells. The sequencing input was naive CD8+ T cells from PBMCs. Receptors originate from a man younger than 30 in good health. Some clones in this sample may be carry-over from other donors' samples.

This clone occurred a few times. V gene TRBV5-1 combines with J gene TRBJ1-1, with D uncertain. Germline CDR1 SGHRS, CDR2 YFSETQ. The CDR3 length is 12 residues. V lost 6 bases to trimming and J lost 4 bases, with 10 bases between them. The CDR3 DNA reads as TGCGCCAGCAAAAATGAAGCCACTGAAGCTTTCTTT. Encoded protein: CASKNEATEAFF.

The genes are TRBV7-2 and TRBJ2-7, with a weak D call TRBD2 (6 bases). Trimming left V 5 bases short and J 11 bases short, with 16 bases between. The germline gives CDR1 SGHTA, CDR2 FQGNSA. The length of the CDR3 is 12 residues. The DNA of the CDR3 is TGTGCCAGCAGCCCCCGACTAGGGGAGGAGTACTTC. Translated, it gives CASSPRLGEEYF.

The J gene is TRBJ2-1, the V gene TRBV7-2; possible D gene TRBD2, 5 bases. Trimming took 5 bases from V and 0 from J, leaving 11 bases between them. This CDR3 is 15 amino acids long. The V gene's germline CDR1 is SGHTA and CDR2 FQGNSA. CDR3 DNA sequence: TGTGCCAGCAGCCCGGACTTGAGCTCCTACAATGAGCAGTTCTTC. Translation gives CASSPDLSSYNEQFF.

This chain connects TRBV27 to TRBJ1-2; no definite D call. Between the trimmed V and J ends, which lost 3 bases and 4 bases, there was a span of 15 bases. Germline V gene data show CDR1 as MNHEY and CDR2 as SMNVEV (reference sequence). CDR3 length equals 15 residues. DNA of the CDR3: TGTGCCAGCAGTTTTATTCCCCTGGGTAGCTATGGCTACACCTTC. Its translation is CASSFIPLGSYGYTF.

The gene calls are TRBV7-9 and TRBJ2-1; possible D gene TRBD2, 5 bases. Deletions cut 5 bases from V and 10 bases from J, with 15 bases between. CDR3 length: 13 residues. Germline V lookup: CDR1 SEHNR, CDR2 FQNEAQ (reference sequence). CDR3 protein: CASSPNGIREQFF. The CDR3 DNA sequence: TGTGCCAGCAGCCCCAACGGGATTCGGGAGCAGTTCTTC.

This clone was seen only a few times. The chain combines TRBV5-4 with TRBJ2-3, with 14 positions matching TRBD2. V was clipped by 3 bases and J by 4 bases; unmatched bases: 10. This CDR3 has 18 residues. Germline V gene sequence: CDR1 SGHNT, CDR2 YYREEE (reference sequence). The CDR3 sequence is CASSWGLAGVQWADTQYF. For the CDR3, the DNA is TGTGCCAGCAGCTGGGGACTAGCGGGAGTTCAGTGGGCAGATACGCAGTATTTT. Supplemented by reference TRBV5-4 and TRBJ2-3, the full variable domain reads ETGVTQSPTHLIKTRGQQVTLRCSSQSGHNTVSWYQQALGQGPQFIFQYYREEENGRGNFPPRFSGLQFPNYSSELNVNALELDDSALYLCASSWGLAGVQWADTQYFGPGTRLTVL.

CDR3 region: CASGRTGGAKNTEAFF. The CDR3 nucleotides are TGTGCCAGCGGACGAACAGGGGGCGCGAAGAACACTGAAGCTTTCTTT. This chain links TRBV7-2 with TRBJ1-1, with TRBD1 identical over 9 bases. V dropped 8 bases and J dropped 1; count of bases not matched to a gene: 11. The length of the CDR3 is 16 residues. CDR1 is SGHTA, CDR2 FQGNSA, per germline.

This chain connects TRBV9 to TRBJ2-6; D is possibly TRBD2 (6 bases). From germline, CDR1 is SGDLS and CDR2 YYNGEE. The CDR3 is 18 residues long. Trimming took 0 bases from V and 0 from J, leaving 13 bases between them. As DNA, the CDR3 is TGTGCCAGCAGCGTAGCGGAGGGTGGGCACTCTGGGGCCAACGTCCTGACTTTC. This translates into CASSVAEGGHSGANVLTF. The full variable domain, with the rest looked up from reference TRBV9 and TRBJ2-6, is DSGVTQTPKHLITATGQRVTLRCSPRSGDLSVYWYQQSLDQGLQFLIQYYNGEERAKGNILERFSAQQFPDLHSELNLSSLELGDSALYFCASSVAEGGHSGANVLTFGAGSRLTVL.

This clone was seen only once. This rearrangement joins TRBV4-2 to TRBJ2-7; no definite D call. The V end lost 1 base, the J end lost 6 bases, and 10 bases lay between the germline ends. Germline values: CDR1 LGHNA, CDR2 YNFKEQ. The CDR3 contains 13 residues. Here the CDR3 DNA reads TGTGCCAGCAGCCAAGGGGTAGGGTCCGAGCAGTACTTC. Translating it yields CASSQGVGSEQYF.

J is TRBJ2-2 and V is TRBV6-1, with 7 positions matching TRBD2. CDR1 MNHNS and CDR2 SASEGT come from the germline V gene. V trimming: 0 bases; J trimming: 9 bases; junction bases outside the gene matches: 4. This CDR3 has 14 residues. The CDR3, as DNA: TGTGCCAGCAGTGAAGCGGTAGCGGGCCGGGAGCTGTTTTTT. Its protein is CASSEAVAGRELFF.

The chain joins TRBV28 to TRBJ2-7; D remains unclear. Germline V gene sequence: CDR1 MDHEN, CDR2 SYDVKM. The CDR3 contains 14 residues. V lost 2 bases and J lost 1, with 9 bases in between. The CDR3 loop reads CASSLRATSYEQYF. In DNA form, the CDR3 reads TGTGCCAGCAGTTTAAGGGCCACTTCCTACGAGCAGTACTTC.

This clone was found once. This may be a read error: a much more frequent sequence differs by one nucleotide. The rearrangement links TRBV7-2 to TRBJ2-7, with D unresolved. Germline loops: CDR1 SGHTA, CDR2 FQGNSA. V lost 2 bases to trimming and J lost 3 bases, with 2 bases between them. The CDR3 has 11 amino acids. CDR3 DNA sequence: TGTGCCAGCAGCTTATTCTACGAGCAGTACTTC. Its protein is CASSLFYEQYF.

The V and J genes are TRBV7-9 and TRBJ1-2; 9 bases are a match to TRBD1. Germline V gene sequence: CDR1 SEHNR, CDR2 FQNEAQ (reference sequence). The junction had 10 bases not matched to a gene; V was cut back by 5 bases and J by 6 bases. CDR3 length: 15 residues. The CDR3 protein is CASSPKGQGRDGYTF. The CDR3 nucleotides read TGTGCCAGCAGCCCCAAGGGACAGGGAAGGGATGGCTACACCTTC.

The chain has TRBV9 and TRBJ1-5; TRBD1 aligns across 7 bases. V trimming: 4 bases; J trimming: 2 bases; junction bases outside the gene matches: 6. In germline, CDR1 is SGDLS, CDR2 YYNGEE. The CDR3 is made up of 15 amino acids. The CDR3 region is CASSTDREGNQPQHF. DNA of the CDR3: TGTGCCAGCAGCACAGACAGGGAGGGCAATCAGCCCCAGCATTTT. The entire variable domain, with the rest obtained from reference TRBV9 and TRBJ1-5, is as follows: DSGVTQTPKHLITATGQRVTLRCSPRSGDLSVYWYQQSLDQGLQFLIQYYNGEERAKGNILERFSAQQFPDLHSELNLSSLELGDSALYFCASSTDREGNQPQHFGDGTRLSIL.

The chain has TRBV21-1 and TRBJ1-1. TRBV21-1 is a recognized pseudogene. This CDR3 region has 17 residues. For the CDR3, the DNA is TGTGCCAGCAGCAAAAATATGGGGGAAAGGATTAACACTGAAGCTTTCTTT. The encoded protein is CASSKNMGERINTEAFF.

V usage is TRBV9 and J usage is TRBJ2-4, with TRBD2 matching over 12 bases. CDR1 SGDLS and CDR2 YYNGEE come from the germline V gene. V trimming: 0 bases; J trimming: 3 bases; junction bases outside the gene matches: 7. The CDR3 extends over 18 amino acids. DNA for the CDR3: TGTGCCAGCAGCGTAGAGCTAGCGGGAGGGCCCGGCAAAAACATTCAGTACTTC. Translated: CASSVELAGGPGKNIQYF. The whole variable domain, filled in from reference TRBV9 and TRBJ2-4, reads DSGVTQTPKHLITATGQRVTLRCSPRSGDLSVYWYQQSLDQGLQFLIQYYNGEERAKGNILERFSAQQFPDLHSELNLSSLELGDSALYFCASSVELAGGPGKNIQYFGAGTRLSVL.

The chain combines TRBV7-9 with TRBJ2-2, with 7 nucleotides matching TRBD1. Trimming cost V 4 bases and J 3 bases; bases outside gene matches: 5. Germline-derived CDR1 and CDR2 are SEHNR and FQNEAQ (reference sequence). The CDR3 loop spans 15 amino acids. In DNA, the CDR3 is TGTGCCAGCAGCTCGACAGGGCCGTACACCGGGGAGCTGTTTTTT. It codes for CASSSTGPYTGELFF.

The J gene is TRBJ2-2, the V gene TRBV25-1, with D maybe TRBD1 (5 bases). The CDR3 spans 13 residues. The germline V gene encodes CDR1 MGHDK and CDR2 SYGVNS. V shed 10 bases and J shed 4 bases, with 13 bases lying between them. CDR3 protein: CAIADIFTGELFF. The CDR3, as DNA: TGTGCCATCGCGGACATTTTCACCGGGGAGCTGTTTTTT.

V and J are TRBV28 and TRBJ1-2, with D maybe TRBD1 (6 bases). In germline, CDR1 is MDHEN, CDR2 SYDVKM. The germline V and J ends were trimmed by 7 bases and 5 bases, with 14 bases remaining between them. This CDR3 comprises 13 residues. CDR3 sequence: CASIGRGDYGYTF. The CDR3 DNA follows: TGTGCCAGCATAGGAAGGGGGGATTATGGCTACACCTTC.

The chain employs TRBV4-1 and TRBJ1-2, with TRBD1 identical over 9 bases. The V gene end was trimmed by 4 bases and the J gene end by 4 bases; junction bases not matched to a gene: 10. Germline V CDR1 and CDR2: MGHRA, YSYEKL. The length of the CDR3 is 16 residues. The CDR3 DNA sequence: TGCGCCAGCAGCCCATCCGGACAGGGGTCGCCCTATGGCTACACCTTC. Translation gives CASSPSGQGSPYGYTF.

The chain carries TRBV4-1 and TRBJ2-2; the D is unclear. This CDR3 is built from 16 residues. The V gene lost 1 base and the J gene lost 0 bases, with 9 bases spanning the gap. CDR1 is MGHRA, CDR2 YSYEKL, per germline. CDR3 in DNA: TGCGCCAGCAGCCAAGCGCGCCTACCGAACACCGGGGAGCTGTTTTTT. Translation: CASSQARLPNTGELFF.

The chain joins TRBV7-6 to TRBJ2-6, with 13 positions matching TRBD2. The CDR3 is made up of 21 amino acids. The germline V gene has CDR1 SGHVS and CDR2 FNYEAQ. V was pared by 2 bases and J by 0 bases, with 10 bases of the junction left unmatched. The CDR3 DNA follows: TGTGCCAGCAGCTTAACTATCCCGGGACTAGCGGGAAGCTCTGGGGCCAACGTCCTGACTTTC. Protein product: CASSLTIPGLAGSSGANVLTF.

This rearrangement joins TRBV4-1 to TRBJ2-7; D could derive from TRBD1 or TRBD2 (6 bases each). Per germline, CDR1 MGHRA and CDR2 YSYEKL. The CDR3 is 16 residues long. V was shortened by 1 base and J by 2 bases, with 15 bases between the two germline ends. CDR3 region: CASSQGQEGVAYEQYF. CDR3 in DNA: TGCGCCAGCAGCCAAGGACAGGAGGGAGTCGCCTACGAGCAGTACTTC.

The chain joins TRBV27 to TRBJ2-1; 7 positions agree with TRBD2. The CDR3 totals 15 residues. Germline loops: CDR1 MNHEY, CDR2 SMNVEV (reference sequence). V lost 3 bases, J lost 3 bases, and 5 bases stayed unmatched. CDR3 protein: CASSFEASGYNEQFF. As DNA, the CDR3 is TGTGCCAGCAGTTTTGAGGCTAGCGGCTACAATGAGCAGTTCTTC.

This sequence joins TRBV25-1 and TRBJ2-7; D is undetermined. This CDR3 has 16 amino acids. The germline gives CDR1 MGHDK, CDR2 SYGVNS. The V gene lost 7 bases and the J gene lost 1 base, with 20 bases spanning the gap. As DNA, the CDR3 is TGTGCCAGCATGGATCTCCCTGGGGTCCGATCCTACGAGCAGTACTTC. Translated, it gives CASMDLPGVRSYEQYF.

Points on this clone: This sample also contains other DNA sequences that code for the same CDR3. The rearrangement joins TRBV19 to TRBJ1-5; no clear D gene. CDR3 length equals 13 residues. V lost 1 base and J 4 bases, leaving 5 bases between the germline ends. CDR1 and CDR2 (germline): LNHDA, SQIVND (reference sequence). This chain's CDR3 is CASSIGGNQPQHF. The CDR3 DNA is TGTGCCAGTAGTATAGGAGGGAATCAGCCCCAGCATTTT.

The chain employs TRBV7-9 and TRBJ1-1; D is possibly TRBD1 (6 bases). The CDR3 contains 17 residues. Germline values: CDR1 SEHNR, CDR2 FQNEAQ (reference sequence). With 4 bases removed from V and 4 bases from J, the gap between germline ends came to 22 bases. The CDR3: CASSSDSGGQETTEAFF. The CDR3 nucleotides are TGTGCCAGCAGCTCCGATTCTGGGGGGCAGGAGACCACTGAAGCTTTCTTT.

This chain joins TRBV10-3 and TRBJ1-1, with no clear D. The germline gives CDR1 ENHRY, CDR2 SYGVKD. The CDR3 spans 12 residues. Trimming stripped 8 bases from V and 1 base from J, with 8 bases between. In DNA form, the CDR3 reads TGTGCCATCGCTGCTTGGAACACTGAAGCTTTCTTT. Its translation is CAIAAWNTEAFF.

The gene calls are TRBV7-9 and TRBJ1-5; D is undetermined. This CDR3 contains 14 residues. Germline values: CDR1 SEHNR, CDR2 FQNEAQ (reference sequence). Trimming took off 7 bases at V and 0 bases at J, with 10 bases between the two ends. The CDR3 loop reads CASTTADSNQPQHF. In nucleotides, the CDR3 is TGTGCCAGCACAACCGCGGATAGCAATCAGCCCCAGCATTTT.

V and J are TRBV28 and TRBJ2-5; the D gene is possibly TRBD2 (6 bases). This CDR3 is built from 16 residues. Trimming cost V 5 bases and J 4 bases, with 20 bases left between them. Germline lookup yields CDR1 MDHEN and CDR2 SYDVKM. Here the CDR3 DNA reads TGTGCCAGCAGTCAACAAACGGGACTTTCGGGAGAGACCCAGTACTTC. Residues: CASSQQTGLSGETQYF.

V is TRBV4-3 and J is TRBJ2-3; a weak D match, TRBD2 (6 bases). CDR3 size: 18 residues. Germline V gene sequence: CDR1 LGHNA, CDR2 YSLEER. Trimming left V 0 bases short and J 2 bases short, with 18 bases between. The CDR3 sequence is CASSQEGWLAQYTDTQYF. DNA of the CDR3: TGCGCCAGCAGCCAAGAGGGGTGGCTAGCGCAATACACAGATACGCAGTATTTT.

The V gene is TRBV27, the J gene TRBJ1-5; a weak D match, TRBD1 (6 bases). The CDR3 is 16 residues long. The germline V gene encodes CDR1 MNHEY and CDR2 SMNVEV (reference sequence). V gave up 9 bases and J gave up 2 bases, with 20 bases separating them. CDR3 in amino acids: CASSPTGPGGNQPQHF. The CDR3 bases are TGTGCCAGTTCCCCGACGGGCCCAGGGGGCAATCAGCCCCAGCATTTT.